The rows below give T cell receptor beta chains drawn from one sample of a study of blood T cell repertoires in COVID-19. The method was immunoSEQ multiplex PCR; TCRdb's version includes in-frame clones alone and lacks a portion of them. The sample has some 200,000 clones; around four fifths are singletons. Sequenced: PBMCs or T cells enriched from blood (not recorded which). Source of these receptors: a woman aged 45-60 years who had been exposed to COVID-19. Each CDR3 is given with its conserved first and last residue. D genes are given only for firm matches. Only some rows state a clone size, as once, few, many or a class for expanded clones.

NA	TRBV4-1	NA	TRBJ2-5	CASSQDLPPQRRETQYF	TGCGCCAGCAGCCAAGATCTCCCACCCCAAAGGAGGGAGACCCAGTACTTC
NA	TRBV5-4	TRBD1	TRBJ1-2	CASSTDREAYGYTF	TGTGCCAGCAGCACGGACAGGGAGGCCTATGGCTACACCTTC
once	TRBV5-5	TRBD1	TRBJ1-3	CASSLVSRGSLLSGNTIYF	TGTGCCAGCAGCTTGGTCTCCAGGGGGTCCCTTCTCTCTGGAAACACCATATATTTT
few	TRBV12-3/TRBV12-4	NA	TRBJ1-2	CASSRSGYGYTF	TGTGCCAGCAGTCGTAGCGGGTATGGCTACACCTTC
NA	TRBV19	TRBD1	TRBJ1-1	CASRQQGGLEGTEAFF	TGTGCCAGTAGACAACAGGGGGGACTTGAGGGCACTGAAGCTTTCTTT
NA	TRBV6-2/TRBV6-3	NA	TRBJ2-3	CASSYTPVTDTQYF	TGTGCCAGCAGTTACACCCCAGTGACAGATACGCAGTATTTT
NA	TRBV15	NA	TRBJ1-1	CATSRDQGVTEAFF	TGTGCCACCAGCAGAGATCAAGGGGTCACTGAAGCTTTCTTT
few	TRBV6-5	TRBD1	TRBJ1-2	CASRTPGQGTGGYTF	TGTGCCAGTAGAACCCCGGGACAGGGGACCGGTGGCTACACCTTC
NA	TRBV15	NA	TRBJ1-6	CATSSRLQGQPNSPLHF	TGTGCCACCAGCAGCCGCCTACAGGGCCAGCCTAATTCACCCCTCCACTTT
NA	TRBV5-1	NA	TRBJ1-4	CASSLKVGEKLFF	TGCGCCAGCAGCTTGAAAGTCGGTGAAAAACTGTTTTTT
NA	TRBV11-2	TRBD1	TRBJ1-1	CASSFGFRGVGSEAFF	TGTGCCAGCAGCTTCGGGTTCAGGGGGGTTGGCTCTGAAGCTTTCTTT
NA	TRBV6-6	TRBD2	TRBJ2-3	CASNLLAGGTDTQYF	TGTGCCAGCAACCTACTAGCGGGGGGCACAGATACGCAGTATTTT
NA	TRBV5-8	NA	TRBJ2-2	CASSLDGGRAGELFF	TGTGCCAGCAGCTTGGACGGGGGAAGAGCCGGGGAGCTGTTTTTT
NA	TRBV4-1	TRBD1	TRBJ2-5	CASSLGQGAPETQYF	TGCGCCAGCAGCCTAGGACAGGGGGCTCCGGAGACCCAGTACTTC
NA	TRBV6-1	NA	TRBJ1-5	CASSELFNQPQHF	TGTGCCAGCAGTGAACTTTTTAATCAGCCCCAGCATTTT
NA	TRBV19	TRBD1	TRBJ1-2	CASSLLGGAGYGYTF	TGTGCCAGTAGTCTCCTAGGGGGCGCGGGCTATGGCTACACCTTC
NA	TRBV7-7	TRBD2	TRBJ2-1	CASSPSGVSSYNEQFF	TGTGCCAGCAGCCCTAGCGGGGTGAGCTCCTACAATGAGCAGTTCTTC
once	TRBV5-5	NA	TRBJ2-5	CASSRGVQETQYF	TGTGCCAGCAGCCGCGGGGTGCAAGAGACCCAGTACTTC
NA	TRBV30	TRBD2	TRBJ2-3	CAWSLLAGGDTQYF	TGTGCCTGGAGCCTACTAGCGGGGGGTGATACGCAGTATTTT
NA	TRBV2	NA	TRBJ1-5	CASSEGRGKDQPQHF	TGTGCCAGCAGTGAAGGACGGGGGAAAGATCAGCCCCAGCATTTT
once	TRBV7-3	NA	TRBJ1-3	CASSLRGGNTIYF	TGTGCCAGCAGCTTAAGAGGAGGGAACACCATATATTTT
NA	TRBV14	NA	TRBJ1-3	CASSQEGWRGNTIYF	TGTGCCAGCAGCCAAGAAGGCTGGCGGGGAAACACCATATATTTT
NA	TRBV6-5	NA	TRBJ1-5	CAIREGLNNQPQHF	TGTGCCATCCGCGAGGGTTTGAACAATCAGCCCCAGCATTTT
NA	TRBV7-3	NA	TRBJ2-2	CASSPGGGTGELFF	TGTGCCAGCAGCCCAGGGGGAGGAACCGGGGAGCTGTTTTTT
NA	TRBV12-3/TRBV12-4	NA	TRBJ2-1	CASSFPGEQFF	TGTGCCAGCAGTTTTCCCGGTGAGCAGTTCTTC
NA	TRBV24-1	TRBD2	TRBJ2-3	CATSDTSGAHGYTQYF	TGTGCCACCAGTGACACTAGCGGGGCCCATGGGTATACGCAGTATTTT
few	TRBV7-8	NA	TRBJ2-7	CASSLWQGGDEQYF	TGTGCCAGCAGCTTATGGCAGGGTGGCGACGAGCAGTACTTC
once	TRBV19	TRBD1	TRBJ1-2	CASSSMGQGITGYTF	TGTGCCAGTAGTTCCATGGGACAGGGGATAACGGGCTACACCTTC
NA	TRBV7-3	NA	TRBJ1-1	CASSSARNTEAFF	TGTGCCAGCAGCTCGGCTAGAAATACTGAAGCTTTCTTT
NA	TRBV5-4	TRBD1	TRBJ1-2	CASSRSGTGGLYGYTF	TGTGCCAGCAGTCGCTCCGGGACAGGCGGCCTCTATGGCTACACCTTC
few	TRBV30	NA	TRBJ2-1	CAWSVGGHEQFF	TGTGCCTGGAGTGTTGGGGGCCATGAGCAGTTCTTC
NA	TRBV27	NA	TRBJ1-1	CASSFRGGDMNTEAFF	TGTGCCAGCAGTTTCAGAGGAGGAGACATGAACACTGAAGCTTTCTTT
NA	TRBV14	NA	TRBJ2-7	CASSPAGPGEQYF	TGTGCCAGCAGCCCGGCAGGACCAGGGGAGCAGTACTTC
NA	TRBV5-1	NA	TRBJ2-1	CASRSLTSYNEQFF	TGCGCCAGCAGGTCGCTCACTTCCTACAATGAGCAGTTCTTC
once	TRBV11-2	TRBD1	TRBJ2-5	CASSTNRGETQYF	TGTGCCAGCAGTACTAACAGGGGAGAGACCCAGTACTTC